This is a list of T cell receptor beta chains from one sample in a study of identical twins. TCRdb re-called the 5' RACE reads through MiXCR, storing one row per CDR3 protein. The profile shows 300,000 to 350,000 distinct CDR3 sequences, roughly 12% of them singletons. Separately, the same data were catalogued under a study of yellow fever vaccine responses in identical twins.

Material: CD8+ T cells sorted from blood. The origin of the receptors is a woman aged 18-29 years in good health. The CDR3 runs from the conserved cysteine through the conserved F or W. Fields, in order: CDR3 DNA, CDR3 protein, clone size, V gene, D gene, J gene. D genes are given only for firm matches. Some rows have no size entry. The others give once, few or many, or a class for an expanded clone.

CDR3 DNA: TGTGCCAGCAGCACCGGGACGGTGGCCACCGGGGAGCTGTTTTTT
CDR3 protein: CASSTGTVATGELFF
clone size: .
V gene: TRBV6-2/TRBV6-3
D gene: .
J gene: TRBJ2-2

CDR3 DNA: TGCGCCAGCAGCCAGGGCGGGACAGACGCCTACGAGCAGTACTTC
CDR3 protein: CASSQGGTDAYEQYF
clone size: few
V gene: TRBV4-1
D gene: .
J gene: TRBJ2-7

CDR3 DNA: TGTGCCAGCAGCTTAGCGCTGTCGACTAGCGGTTCCTACGAGCAGTACTTC
CDR3 protein: CASSLALSTSGSYEQYF
clone size: once
V gene: TRBV7-8
D gene: TRBD2
J gene: TRBJ2-7

CDR3 DNA: TGCAGTGCGAGCCAGGGGACAGATCTCGATCATCAGCCCCAGCATTTT
CDR3 protein: CSASQGTDLDHQPQHF
clone size: many
V gene: TRBV20-1
D gene: TRBD1
J gene: TRBJ1-5

CDR3 DNA: TGTGCCAGCAGCCCGCCTTATAGAACGAGGGCCAACGTCCTGACTTTC
CDR3 protein: CASSPPYRTRANVLTF
clone size: few
V gene: TRBV3-1
D gene: .
J gene: TRBJ2-6

CDR3 DNA: TGTGCCAGCAGCTTAGAAAGCGGTGGGAACACTGAAGCTTTCTTT
CDR3 protein: CASSLESGGNTEAFF
clone size: few
V gene: TRBV11-2
D gene: .
J gene: TRBJ1-1

CDR3 DNA: TGTGCCAGCAGTGAAAGGGGACTAGGCACAGATACGCAGTATTTT
CDR3 protein: CASSERGLGTDTQYF
clone size: once
V gene: TRBV2
D gene: TRBD2
J gene: TRBJ2-3

CDR3 DNA: TGTGCCAGCAGCTTCATACAGGGGGCGGGCACTGAAGCTTTCTTT
CDR3 protein: CASSFIQGAGTEAFF
clone size: .
V gene: TRBV7-9
D gene: TRBD1
J gene: TRBJ1-1

CDR3 DNA: TGCAGTGCTAGGAAGGCGGGAACGAACACCGGGGAGCTGTTTTTT
CDR3 protein: CSARKAGTNTGELFF
clone size: .
V gene: TRBV20-1
D gene: .
J gene: TRBJ2-2

CDR3 DNA: TGTGCCAGCAGCCAGGGGCTAGCGGGAGGCTCCTACGAGCAGTACTTC
CDR3 protein: CASSQGLAGGSYEQYF
clone size: many
V gene: TRBV5-6
D gene: TRBD2
J gene: TRBJ2-7

CDR3 DNA: TGTGCCACCAGCAGCTCAACTAGGACGCGGGAGACCCAGTACTTC
CDR3 protein: CATSSSTRTRETQYF
clone size: many
V gene: TRBV15
D gene: .
J gene: TRBJ2-5

CDR3 DNA: TGTGCCAGCAGCCCCACCCTAGCGGGGAGATCCTACAATGAGCAGTTCTTC
CDR3 protein: CASSPTLAGRSYNEQFF
clone size: .
V gene: TRBV3-1
D gene: TRBD2
J gene: TRBJ2-1

CDR3 DNA: TGTGCCACCAGCAGAGATCTTGGACAGGAGAACACTGAAGCTTTCTTT
CDR3 protein: CATSRDLGQENTEAFF
clone size: .
V gene: TRBV15
D gene: TRBD1
J gene: TRBJ1-1

CDR3 DNA: TGTGCCAGCAGGCCATCCGGGTCCTACAATGAGCAGTTCTTC
CDR3 protein: CASRPSGSYNEQFF
clone size: .
V gene: TRBV7-9
D gene: .
J gene: TRBJ2-1

CDR3 DNA: TGCAGCGTTGAATCCCGCGACAGGGCCCCCTACAATGAGCAGTTCTTC
CDR3 protein: CSVESRDRAPYNEQFF
clone size: few
V gene: TRBV29-1
D gene: TRBD1
J gene: TRBJ2-1

CDR3 DNA: TGCAGCGTTTCGAGCTCCTATAATTCACCCCTCCACTTT
CDR3 protein: CSVSSSYNSPLHF
clone size: .
V gene: TRBV29-1
D gene: .
J gene: TRBJ1-6

CDR3 DNA: TGCAGCGTTGAAGGGGGCGGCGGTGAGGGGGAGCTGTTTTTT
CDR3 protein: CSVEGGGGEGELFF
clone size: few
V gene: TRBV29-1
D gene: .
J gene: TRBJ2-2

CDR3 DNA: TGCGCCAGCAGCCAAGCGGGCAATGAGCAGTTCTTC
CDR3 protein: CASSQAGNEQFF
clone size: many
V gene: TRBV4-1
D gene: .
J gene: TRBJ2-1

CDR3 DNA: TGTGCCAGCAGTCCCGGGCCGAACCCCAGCACAGATACGCAGTATTTT
CDR3 protein: CASSPGPNPSTDTQYF
clone size: .
V gene: TRBV6-1
D gene: .
J gene: TRBJ2-3